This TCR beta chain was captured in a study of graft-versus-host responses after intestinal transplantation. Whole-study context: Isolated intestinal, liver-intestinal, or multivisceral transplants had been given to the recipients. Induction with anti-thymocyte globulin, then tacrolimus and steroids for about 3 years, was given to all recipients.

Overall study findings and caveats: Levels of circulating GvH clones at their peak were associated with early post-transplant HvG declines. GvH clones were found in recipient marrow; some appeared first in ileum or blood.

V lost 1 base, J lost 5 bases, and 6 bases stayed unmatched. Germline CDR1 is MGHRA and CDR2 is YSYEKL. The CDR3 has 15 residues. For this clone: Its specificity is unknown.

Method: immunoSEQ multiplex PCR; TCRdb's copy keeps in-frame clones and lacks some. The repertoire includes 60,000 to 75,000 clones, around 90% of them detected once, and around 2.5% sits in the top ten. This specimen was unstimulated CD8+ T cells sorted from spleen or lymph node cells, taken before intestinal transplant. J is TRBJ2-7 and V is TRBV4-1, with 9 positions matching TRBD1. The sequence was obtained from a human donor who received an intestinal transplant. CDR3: CASSQGQGGSNEQYF. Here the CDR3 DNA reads TGCGCCAGCAGCCAAGGACAGGGGGGATCCAACGAGCAGTACTTC.